This T cell receptor beta chain is drawn from a study of tumor and adjacent non-tumor tissue in lung cancer. The template was RNA from unsorted bulk tissue. This non-tumor lung sample came from over 3 cm beyond the tumor edge. This CDR3 is built from 13 residues. V was trimmed by 6 bases and J by 5 bases, leaving 13 bases between them. CDR1 and CDR2 (germline): SGHAT, FQNNGV. The library came from three nested PCR rounds adapted from ARM-PCR protocols. Via MiXCR, TCRdb re-called the multiplex PCR reads, giving one row per CDR3 protein. The table includes 45,000 or so distinct CDR3 sequences, roughly 62% detected once.

The chain is built from TRBV11-2 and TRBJ1-2; maybe TRBD1 (5 bases). The source is a woman in her forties with non-small cell lung cancer. Sequencing was carried out using distant non-tumor lung tissue. The CDR3 loop is CASSHGGGYGYTF. Written as DNA, the CDR3 is TGTGCCAGCAGTCACGGGGGTGGTTATGGCTACACCTTC.